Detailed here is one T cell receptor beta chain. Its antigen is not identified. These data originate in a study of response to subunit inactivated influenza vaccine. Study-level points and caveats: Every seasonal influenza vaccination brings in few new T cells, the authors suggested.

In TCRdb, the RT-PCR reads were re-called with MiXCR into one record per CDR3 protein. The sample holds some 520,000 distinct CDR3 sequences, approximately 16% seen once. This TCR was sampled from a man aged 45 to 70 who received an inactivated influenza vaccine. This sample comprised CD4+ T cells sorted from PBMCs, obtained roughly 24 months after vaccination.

This CDR3 reads CASSRDRFSYNEQFF. As DNA, the CDR3 is TGCGCCAGCAGCCGAGACAGATTTTCCTACAATGAGCAGTTCTTC. V gene TRBV4-3 combines with J gene TRBJ2-1; perhaps TRBD1 as D (5 bases). Germline V gene data show CDR1 as LGHNA and CDR2 as YSLEER. The CDR3 runs to 15 residues. V was trimmed by 4 bases and J by 1 base, leaving 11 bases between them.